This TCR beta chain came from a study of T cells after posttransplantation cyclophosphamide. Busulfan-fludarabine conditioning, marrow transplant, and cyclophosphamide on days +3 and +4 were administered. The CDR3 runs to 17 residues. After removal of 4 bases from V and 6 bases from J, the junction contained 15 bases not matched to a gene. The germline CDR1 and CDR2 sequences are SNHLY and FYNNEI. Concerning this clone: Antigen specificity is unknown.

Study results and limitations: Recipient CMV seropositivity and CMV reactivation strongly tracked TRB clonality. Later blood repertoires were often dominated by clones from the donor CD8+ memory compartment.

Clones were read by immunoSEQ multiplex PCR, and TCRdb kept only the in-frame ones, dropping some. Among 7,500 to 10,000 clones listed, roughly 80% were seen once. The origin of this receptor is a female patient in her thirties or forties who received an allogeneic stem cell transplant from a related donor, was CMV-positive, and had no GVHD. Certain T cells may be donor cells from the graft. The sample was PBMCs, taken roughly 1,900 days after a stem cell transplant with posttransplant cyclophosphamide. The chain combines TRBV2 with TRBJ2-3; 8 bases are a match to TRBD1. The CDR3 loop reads CASSARSGQVLRDTQYF. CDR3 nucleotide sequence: TGTGCCAGCAGTGCAAGATCGGGACAGGTCCTCCGGGATACGCAGTATTTT.